This T cell receptor beta chain was captured by sequencing in a study of blood T cell repertoires in COVID-19. Study context: PBMCs, B-cell-depleted T cells, or T cells were the source of the cDNA or gDNA that made up the material.

The CDR3 has 14 amino acids. Germline trimming cut 8 bases from V and 4 bases from J; bases unmatched to any gene: 6. Germline CDR1 MGHDK, CDR2 SYGVNS. Assay used: immunoSEQ multiplex PCR; TCRdb lists only in-frame clones, some missing. The sample holds 200,000 to 250,000 clones, approximately 86% seen once. Enrollment of patients from Seattle took place during active infection, with longitudinal follow-up. This chain joins TRBV25-1 and TRBJ2-1; 9 positions match TRBD2. The receptor was isolated from a young woman with COVID-19, enrolled during active disease. Sequenced input: peripheral blood. DNA for the CDR3: TGTGCCAGCCGCCTAGCGGGGCAGTACAATGAGCAGTTCTTC. It codes for CASRLAGQYNEQFF.